These T cell receptor beta chains were read from a single sample in a study of T cells in Graves' hyperthyroidism and ophthalmopathy. TCRdb used MiXCR to reprocess the multiplex PCR reads, holding one entry per CDR3 protein. The table lists a few hundred thousand distinct CDR3 sequences, 13% to 15% of them singletons. The sequencing input was blood. Receptor source: a woman in her forties with Graves' hyperthyroidism that later progressed to Graves' ophthalmopathy. Both conserved end residues are part of each CDR3. The D gene is left open where the match is weak. Some rows have no size entry. The others give once, few or many, or a class for an expanded clone.

v_call,clone_size,j_call,d_call,cdr3_nt,cdr3_aa
TRBV20-1,few,TRBJ1-6,NA,TGCAGTGCTAGTGGGGGGAGTAATAATTCACCCCTCCACTTT,CSASGGSNNSPLHF
TRBV4-1,many,TRBJ1-1,NA,TGTGCCAGCTCACCAGGAGTGAACACTGAAGCTTTCTTT,CASSPGVNTEAFF
TRBV6-1,many,TRBJ2-1,NA,TGTGCCAGCACGGAAAGTATCTACAATGAGCAGTTCTTC,CASTESIYNEQFF
TRBV6-1,NA,TRBJ2-1,TRBD2,TGTGCCAGCAAGGTACTAGCGGGATGGGACAATGAGCAGTCCTTC,CASKVLAGWDNEQSF
TRBV6-1,many,TRBJ2-7,TRBD1,TGTGCCAGCGAACCCGGGCAGGGGGCGTACGAGCAGTACTTC,CASEPGQGAYEQYF
TRBV19,many,TRBJ2-4,TRBD2,TGTGCCAGTAGTAGAGATAGCGGGACCAACCCGGCCAAAAACATTCAGTACTTC,CASSRDSGTNPAKNIQYF
TRBV19,many,TRBJ2-1,NA,TGTGCCAGTAGTCGTACTCGGAGCGACGCCAATGAGCAGTTCTTC,CASSRTRSDANEQFF
TRBV28,few,TRBJ2-1,TRBD2,TGTGCCAGCAGTTTTTCGGCTAGCGGGGTTCATGAGCAGTTCTTC,CASSFSASGVHEQFF
TRBV3-1,many,TRBJ2-7,TRBD2,TGTGCCAGCAGCCAAGAAGCGGGACGCGTCGAGCAGTACTTC,CASSQEAGRVEQYF
TRBV20-1,few,TRBJ2-7,TRBD2,TGCAGTGCTAGCACCGGGACTAGCGGTACCTACGAGCAGTACTTC,CSASTGTSGTYEQYF
TRBV6-1,many,TRBJ2-1,NA,TGTGCCAGTTGGGAGGTACATTGGAGCGATGAGCAGTTCTTC,CASWEVHWSDEQFF
TRBV20-1,many,TRBJ2-7,TRBD2,TGCAGTGCTAGAAGATTAGCGGGAGCCTACGAGCAGTACTTC,CSARRLAGAYEQYF
TRBV5-1,many,TRBJ2-7,NA,TGCGCCAGCAGCCAGTGGACACCGTTATATTTCGGGCAGTACTTC,CASSQWTPLYFGQYF